This TCR beta chain is from a study of blood T cell repertoires in COVID-19. Study at large: Whether acute or convalescent, the COVID-19 samples came from the United States, Italy and Spain. Sample material is recorded as cDNA or gDNA derived from T cells, B-cell-depleted T cells, or PBMCs.

The Seattle patients, enrolled during active infection, were followed longitudinally. Assay: immunoSEQ multiplex PCR; the TCRdb copy retains only in-frame clones and omits some. The sample has hundreds of thousands of clones; less than 90% are singletons. Sequenced: peripheral blood. The sequence was obtained from an older woman with COVID-19, enrolled during active disease.

CDR3 coding DNA: TGTGCCAGCTCCCCGGGGGGCAATATGCCCCAGCATTTT. It encodes CASSPGGNMPQHF. The chain uses TRBV18 and TRBJ1-5; possibly TRBD1 for D (6 bases). Germline V gene sequence: CDR1 KGHSH, CDR2 LQKENI. Trimming left V 6 bases short and J 9 bases short, with 15 bases between. The CDR3 contains 13 residues.